The clone carrying this T cell receptor beta chain was observed a handful of times. The antigen is unknown. The sample belongs to a study of response to subunit inactivated influenza vaccine. Broader study findings: It was suggested by the authors that few new T cells are recruited by each seasonal influenza vaccination.

Per germline, CDR1 SGHKS and CDR2 YYEKEE (reference sequence). The trim removed 6 bases at V and 2 bases at J, leaving 7 bases unmatched. This CDR3 comprises 15 residues. TCRdb processed the RT-PCR reads anew with MiXCR; each CDR3 protein has one entry. The sample has 800,000 or so distinct CDR3 sequences; about 20% are singletons. The specimen comprised PBMCs from blood, sampled 5 days after vaccination. This clonotype was obtained from a man over 45 who received an inactivated influenza vaccine. The chain uses TRBV5-5 and TRBJ2-5; 10 positions agree with TRBD2. The CDR3: CASTFSGGTQETQYF. The CDR3 nucleotides read TGTGCCAGCACCTTTAGCGGGGGGACGCAAGAGACCCAGTACTTC. Supplemented by reference TRBV5-5 and TRBJ2-5, the full variable domain reads DAGVTQSPTHLIKTRGQQVTLRCSPISGHKSVSWYQQVLGQGPQFIFQYYEKEERGRGNFPDRFSARQFPNYSSELNVNALLLGDSALYLCASTFSGGTQETQYFGPGTRLLVL.